The 23 T cell receptor beta chains presented below share a single source sample, sequenced in a study of tumor-infiltrating lymphocytes in primary liver carcinoma. With around 490 ng total RNA as template and a constant-region primer, TCR beta cDNA was made. Sequencing libraries for TCR beta derived from three nested multiplex PCR rounds that used slightly modified ARM-PCR. Researchers ran the first two PCR rounds for roughly 10 cycles each with TRBV1-TRBV30 forward primers and a C-beta reverse primer. One entry per CDR3 protein, called by TCRdb with MiXCR from the multiplex PCR reads. The profile shows 330,000 or so distinct CDR3 sequences, about 61% of them singletons. Both blood RNA, taken from unsorted whole blood, and germline DNA were extracted. The sample taken for sequencing was peripheral blood. The receptor source for this set is a man aged 40-49 years with primary liver carcinoma and hepatitis B virus infection.

The genes are TRBV6-2 or TRBV6-3 and TRBJ1-6; 7 bases are shared with TRBD1. The germline gives CDR1 MNHEY, CDR2 SVGEGT. J gave up 8 bases and V 11 bases, and 12 bases lay outside the gene matches. The CDR3 consists of 14 residues. CDR3 nucleotide sequence: TGTGCCTCCGACCCGACAGGGACGCATTCACCCCTCCACTTT. Protein sequence: CASDPTGTHSPLHF.

This clonotype was recorded many times. J is TRBJ1-6 and V is TRBV4-3; TRBD1 aligns across 11 bases. The CDR3 has 16 residues. V trimming: 0 bases; J trimming: 7 bases; junction bases outside the gene matches: 2. CDR1 is LGHNA, CDR2 YSLEER, per germline. In nucleotides, the CDR3 is TGCGCCAGCAGCCAAGATAGGGACAGGGGGAATTCACCCCTCCACTTT. The encoded protein is CASSQDRDRGNSPLHF.

The V and J genes are TRBV12-3 or TRBV12-4 and TRBJ2-2, with TRBD2 as a possible D gene (5 bases). The CDR3 totals 15 residues. V gave up 4 bases and J gave up 4 bases, with 13 bases separating them. The DNA for the CDR3 is TGTGCCAGCAGTTCCGGGAATATCTTCACCGGGGAGCTGTTTTTT. Protein product: CASSSGNIFTGELFF.

Concerning this clonotype: A much larger clone lies a single base off, so this may be a read error. The conserved phenylalanine or tryptophan normally closing the CDR3 is absent here, so this likely arose from a read error. The gene calls are TRBV5-4 and TRBJ2-7, with D perhaps matching TRBD1 (6 bases). The V end was cut by 4 bases, the J end by 7 bases, with 21 bases between. The CDR3 totals 15 residues. Germline V gene lookup returns CDR1 SGHNT and CDR2 YYREEE (reference sequence). CDR3 residues: CASSRWTVGLSEQYL. DNA of the CDR3: TGTGCCAGCAGCAGGTGGACAGTGGGATTGTCGGAGCAGTACCTC.

V and J are TRBV6-2 or TRBV6-3 and TRBJ2-1, with 12 bases aligning to TRBD2. Germline V lookup: CDR1 MNHEY, CDR2 SVGEGT. J lost 6 bases, V lost 4 bases, and 7 bases had no gene match. The CDR3 is 16 amino acids. The CDR3 here is CASSWGLLAGGNEQFF. CDR3 sequence (DNA): TGTGCCAGCAGTTGGGGCCTACTAGCGGGAGGCAATGAGCAGTTCTTC.

On this clonotype itself: This may stem from a read error, because a much larger clone lies one nucleotide away. V usage is TRBV6-6 and J usage is TRBJ2-7; D possibly matches TRBD1 or TRBD2 (5 bases each). Germline-derived CDR1 and CDR2 are MNHNY and SVGAGI (reference sequence). Between the trimmed V and J ends, which lost 11 bases and 4 bases, there was a span of 15 bases. The CDR3 loop spans 12 amino acids. CDR3 in DNA: TGTGCCTGCAATGGGGGTTCATACGAGCAGTACTTC. Translated: CACNGGSYEQYF.

This rearrangement joins TRBV11-2 to TRBJ2-5; TRBD2 matches at 7 bases. V was clipped by 3 bases and J by 5 bases; unmatched bases: 3. The germline V gene encodes CDR1 SGHAT and CDR2 FQNNGV. The CDR3 covers 13 residues. Here the CDR3 reads CASSLTSPETQYF. CDR3 nucleotides: TGTGCCAGCAGCTTGACTAGCCCGGAGACCCAGTACTTC.

With regard to this clonotype: One base away lies a much larger clone, so this may be a sequencing read error. The CDR3 DNA reads TGTGCCAGCAGTGAAGTAGGAAGGGGCCTCAATCAGCCCCAGCATTTT. This translates into CASSEVGRGLNQPQHF. J is TRBJ1-5 and V is TRBV6-1, with D maybe TRBD1 (5 bases). CDR3 size: 16 residues. Germline V gene lookup returns CDR1 MNHNS and CDR2 SASEGT. V lost 1 base to trimming and J lost 3 bases, with 13 bases between them.

The gene calls are TRBV11-1 and TRBJ2-1; perhaps TRBD2 as D (5 bases). The germline V and J ends were trimmed by 1 base and 5 bases, with 12 bases remaining between them. This CDR3 is built from 15 residues. The germline V gene has CDR1 SGHAT and CDR2 FQDESV (reference sequence). The CDR3 region is CASSLGTSRHNEQFF. CDR3 in DNA: TGTGCCAGCAGCTTAGGTACTAGTCGACACAATGAGCAGTTCTTC.

Comment on this clonotype: Mismatch with germline at one junction end may stem from a read error. The chain joins TRBV11-1 to TRBJ2-5, with a tentative D call TRBD2 (6 bases). Germline lookup yields CDR1 SGHAT and CDR2 FQDESV (reference sequence). CDR3 length equals 13 residues. The CDR3 DNA follows: TGTGCCAGTAGCCCAGGGATCCGGGAGACCCACTACTTC. Amino acid sequence: CASSPGIRETHYF.

As regards this clonotype: A junction boundary mismatches the germline segment, possibly from a read error. J is TRBJ2-7 and V is TRBV29-1; unclear D gene. CDR1 is SQVTM and CDR2 is ANQGSEA in the germline V gene. This CDR3 has 16 amino acids. CDR3 bases: TGCATCCTAGGAAGTTTTGATGGCAGGCGGAGCTACGAACAGTACTTC. It is translated as CILGSFDGRRSYEQYF.

With regard to this clonotype: A read error is possible here, since a much larger clone lies one base away. This rearrangement joins TRBV6-1 to TRBJ2-1; no firm D call. This CDR3 comprises 13 residues. Deletions cut 6 bases from V and 0 bases from J, with 6 bases between. Germline V gene data show CDR1 as MNHNS and CDR2 as SASEGT. The CDR3, as DNA: TGTGCCAGCAGAGAGGTCTCCTACAATGAGCAGTTCTTC. Its translation: CASREVSYNEQFF.

A word on this clonotype: This CDR3 is missing its conserved last phenylalanine or tryptophan, likely due to a read error. The V gene is TRBV11-2, the J gene TRBJ1-6; D is unresolved. Trimming removed 3 bases from V and 8 bases from J, with 11 bases in between. The CDR3 has 14 residues. The germline CDR1 and CDR2 sequences are SGHAT and FQNNGV. CDR3 nucleotide sequence: TGTGCCAGCAGCTTCGCCAGCCCTTATTCACCCCTCCACCTT. It codes for CASSFASPYSPLHL.

This clonotype was recorded many times. V usage is TRBV5-4 and J usage is TRBJ2-7, with 11 nucleotides matching TRBD1. With V trimmed by 5 bases and J by 6 bases, 4 bases remained unmatched. The CDR3 runs to 13 residues. The germline V gene encodes CDR1 SGHNT and CDR2 YYREEE (reference sequence). The CDR3 DNA reads as TGTGCCAGCAGTGGGGACAGGGGGGGCGAGCAGTACTTC. Encoded protein: CASSGDRGGEQYF.

This rearrangement joins TRBV7-9 to TRBJ1-3; D remains unclear. Trimming stripped 1 base from V and 0 bases from J, with 7 bases between. Germline V gene data show CDR1 as SEHNR and CDR2 as FQNEAQ (reference sequence). The CDR3 totals 15 residues. The CDR3 coding sequence is TGTGCCAGCAGCTTAGGGACGACCTCTGGAAACACCATATATTTT. Residues: CASSLGTTSGNTIYF.

This clonotype has at least ten counts. Here the CDR3 DNA reads TGTGCCAGCAGTCCAGATTATTACACTGAAGCTTTCTTT. As protein: CASSPDYYTEAFF. This chain joins TRBV6-5 and TRBJ1-1, with D unresolved. V shed 5 bases and J shed 3 bases, with 10 bases lying between them. The CDR3 is 13 amino acids. CDR1 is MNHEY and CDR2 is SVGAGI in the germline V gene.

In regard to this clonotype: Because the CDR3 is missing its conserved closing phenylalanine or tryptophan, this is likely a read error. The DNA is left out, because the CDR3 cannot be placed on it with certainty; the CDR3 is given as TCRdb lists it. This chain uses TRBV11-2 with TRBJ1-4. Germline CDR1 is SGHAT and CDR2 is FQNNGV. Counting both end residues, the CDR3 totals 13 amino acids. CDR3 in amino acids: CASSSLLGDKLFS.

This clonotype was seen a few times. The chain employs TRBV12-3 or TRBV12-4 and TRBJ2-2, with D possibly matching TRBD1 (6 bases). V lost 6 bases and J 2 bases, leaving 13 bases between the germline ends. The CDR3 consists of 15 residues. CDR3: CASRTRQANTGELFF. In nucleotides, the CDR3 is TGTGCCAGCAGGACAAGACAGGCCAACACCGGGGAGCTGTTTTTT.

Concerning this clonotype itself: The CDR3 ends on some other residue instead of the conserved phenylalanine or tryptophan, so this is likely a read error. V and J are TRBV28 and TRBJ2-3, with a weak D call TRBD1 (6 bases). Per germline, CDR1 MDHEN and CDR2 SYDVKM. The CDR3 has 13 amino acids. V was pared by 5 bases and J by 4 bases, with 10 bases between. The CDR3 sequence is CASSGQNPDTQYL. The CDR3 DNA is TGTGCCAGCAGTGGACAGAACCCAGATACGCAGTATCTT.

A word on this clonotype: Possible read error: a much larger clone is one base away. CDR3 in amino acids: CVSRPGQNIYGYTF. The CDR3 DNA reads TGTGTCAGCAGACCGGGCCAAAATATCTATGGCTACACCTTC. The V call is TRBV6-1, the J call TRBJ1-2; D remains unclear. The germline V gene encodes CDR1 MNHNS and CDR2 SASEGT. This CDR3 is 14 amino acids long.

Turning to this clonotype: A read error may explain this, as a much larger clone is one base away. Here the CDR3 DNA reads TGTGCCCGCGGACGAACTGAAGCTTTCTTT. It yields the protein CARGRTEAFF. J is TRBJ1-1 and V is TRBV6-5; D call uncertain. The length of the CDR3 is 10 residues. V shed 11 bases and J shed 5 bases, with 9 bases lying between them. Germline CDR1 is MNHEY and CDR2 is SVGAGI.

There are many counts of this clonotype. The genes are TRBV7-9 and TRBJ2-1, with TRBD2 identical over 9 bases. There are 18 residues in the CDR3. V shed 0 bases and J 8 bases; nucleotides not matched to a gene: 14. CDR1 and CDR2 (germline): SEHNR, FQNEAQ (reference sequence). The CDR3 region is CASSLAATSGPEGDEQFF. The CDR3 nucleotides read TGTGCCAGCAGCTTAGCGGCTACTAGCGGGCCTGAGGGCGATGAGCAGTTCTTC.

Regarding this clonotype: A much larger clone is a single base away; this may be a read error. J is TRBJ2-1 and V is TRBV6-5, with TRBD1 as a possible D gene (6 bases). Trimming shortened V by 7 bases and J by 9 bases, and 10 bases separated the two germline ends. Germline loops: CDR1 MNHEY, CDR2 SVGAGI. The CDR3 has 11 amino acids. CDR3 region: CASKQDSEQFF. CDR3 sequence (DNA): TGTGCCAGCAAGCAGGACAGTGAGCAGTTCTTC.